Below are 32 T cell receptor beta chains sequenced from a single sample in a study of T cell responses to AZD1222 COVID-19 vaccine. The data were produced by immunoSEQ multiplex PCR, yet TCRdb's version contains in-frame clones alone and is incomplete. Among 100,000 to 140,000 clones, roughly 90% were seen once, and the ten largest hold roughly 6.5%. The starting material was peripheral blood, obtained on day 0 of AZD1222 vaccination. Source of these receptors: an adult in good health.

This sequence joins TRBV6-5 and TRBJ1-5; 9 nucleotides agree with TRBD1. V was pared by 6 bases and J by 7 bases, with 7 bases of the junction left unmatched. This CDR3 comprises 14 residues. The germline V gene has CDR1 MNHEY and CDR2 SVGAGI. CDR3 sequence: CASRDRDRDQPQHF. In DNA form, the CDR3 reads TGTGCCAGCAGAGACCGGGACAGGGACCAGCCCCAGCATTTT.

The chain couples TRBV24-1 to TRBJ2-7, with 11 bases that match TRBD1. This CDR3 region has 13 residues. CDR1 is KGHDR and CDR2 is SFDVKD in the germline V gene. V was clipped by 10 bases and J by 1 base; unmatched bases: 2. As DNA, the CDR3 is TGTGCCACGGGACAGGGGGGTTCCTACGAGCAGTACTTC. This codes for CATGQGGSYEQYF.

The rearrangement uses TRBV24-1 and TRBJ2-3; no clear D gene. Between the trimmed V and J ends, which lost 3 bases and 4 bases, there was a span of 4 bases. Germline V lookup: CDR1 KGHDR, CDR2 SFDVKD. The CDR3 covers 12 residues. DNA for the CDR3: TGTGCCACCAGTGATCGCGCAGATACGCAGTATTTT. Amino acids: CATSDRADTQYF.

The rearrangement joins TRBV5-6 to TRBJ2-5, with D perhaps TRBD2 (5 bases). The CDR3 is 17 residues long. Deletions cut 2 bases from V and 0 bases from J, with 17 bases between. Germline V gene data show CDR1 as SGHDT and CDR2 as YYEEEE. The CDR3 nucleotides are TGTGCCAGCAGCTTCCTGTCCCGGGGAACGTACCAAGAGACCCAGTACTTC. Amino acid sequence: CASSFLSRGTYQETQYF. The full variable domain, its missing parts supplied by reference TRBV5-6 and TRBJ2-5, is DAGVTQSPTHLIKTRGQQVTLRCSPKSGHDTVSWYQQALGQGPQFIFQYYEEEERQRGNFPDRFSGHQFPNYSSELNVNALLLGDSALYLCASSFLSRGTYQETQYFGPGTRLLVL.

This clone was found once. The rearrangement links TRBV5-1 to TRBJ2-1; perhaps TRBD2 as D (5 bases). V was clipped by 4 bases and J by 5 bases, with 10 bases between them. This CDR3 has 13 residues. Germline V gene data show CDR1 as SGHRS and CDR2 as YFSETQ. This chain's CDR3 is CASSTPGDNEQFF. The CDR3 DNA sequence: TGCGCCAGCAGCACCCCCGGGGACAATGAGCAGTTCTTC.

This sequence joins TRBV7-3 and TRBJ1-3; D ambiguous. This CDR3 comprises 16 residues. Germline V CDR1 and CDR2: SGHTA, FQGTGA. V shed 4 bases and J shed 0 bases, with 13 bases lying between them. CDR3 in amino acids: CASSSGGPYSGNTIYF. The CDR3 bases are TGTGCCAGCAGCTCCGGCGGACCCTACTCTGGAAACACCATATATTTT.

The chain links TRBV9 to TRBJ2-7; D call uncertain. The V end lost 2 bases, the J end lost 0 bases, and 6 bases lay between the germline ends. CDR3 length: 13 residues. Germline V gives CDR1 SGDLS, CDR2 YYNGEE. Written as DNA, the CDR3 is TGTGCCAGCAGCGTTACAGCCTCCTACGAGCAGTACTTC. Translated: CASSVTASYEQYF.

The rearrangement uses TRBV19 and TRBJ2-7; perhaps D is TRBD1 or TRBD2 (6 bases each). V was cut by 4 bases and J by 2 bases, with 9 bases left in between. Looked up from germline, CDR1 is LNHDA and CDR2 is SQIVND (reference sequence). This CDR3 has 13 residues. DNA for the CDR3: TGTGCCAGTAGTAACGGGGGCCCCTACGAGCAGTACTTC. Its translation is CASSNGGPYEQYF.

This clone came up a few times. This chain's CDR3 is CATPIPGQGSYGYTF. In DNA, the CDR3 is TGTGCCACTCCGATTCCGGGACAGGGCTCCTATGGCTACACCTTC. The chain uses TRBV11-2 and TRBJ1-2; 9 positions match TRBD1. In germline, CDR1 is SGHAT, CDR2 FQNNGV. This CDR3 has 15 residues. V was pared by 10 bases and J by 4 bases, with 13 bases of the junction left unmatched.

This chain uses TRBV7-2 with TRBJ1-5; D gene uncertain. The V gene lost 1 base and the J gene lost 0 bases, with 13 bases spanning the gap. This CDR3 has 17 amino acids. Per the germline V gene, CDR1 is SGHTA and CDR2 is FQGNSA. CDR3 DNA: TGTGCCAGCAGCTTAGAAGGCGGTTCGTATAGCAATCAGCCCCAGCATTTT. Translating it yields CASSLEGGSYSNQPQHF.

This chain links TRBV25-1 with TRBJ1-6; no clear D. V lost 1 base, J lost 11 bases, and 9 bases lay in between. Germline CDR1 MGHDK, CDR2 SYGVNS. The CDR3 sequence is 13 residues long. The CDR3 reads CASSESGIAPLHF. The DNA of the CDR3 is TGTGCCAGCAGTGAATCAGGCATCGCACCCCTCCACTTT.

The CDR3 loop is CASKQDQRYGYTF. CDR3 DNA: TGTGCCAGCAAACAGGACCAACGTTATGGCTACACCTTC. The rearrangement joins TRBV12-3 or TRBV12-4 to TRBJ1-2, with a tentative D call TRBD1 (5 bases). CDR3 length equals 13 residues. Trimming left V 7 bases short and J 5 bases short, with 14 bases between.

The chain recombines TRBV19 with TRBJ2-3; possible D gene TRBD1, 5 bases. Germline CDR1 and CDR2: LNHDA and SQIVND (reference sequence). V was shortened by 4 bases and J by 3 bases, with 5 bases between the two germline ends. The CDR3 consists of 12 residues. The CDR3 sequence is CASSKGTDTQYF. Written as DNA, the CDR3 is TGTGCCAGTAGTAAGGGGACAGATACGCAGTATTTT.

V is TRBV5-8 and J is TRBJ2-1; TRBD1 matches 8 bases. J was trimmed by 0 bases and V by 4 bases; bases with no gene match: 9. This CDR3 has 17 amino acids. Germline-derived CDR1 and CDR2 are SGHTS and YDEGEE. This CDR3 reads CASSQSQGAGSYNEQFF. The DNA of the CDR3 is TGTGCCAGCAGCCAAAGTCAGGGGGCGGGCTCCTACAATGAGCAGTTCTTC.

The V call is TRBV6-5, the J call TRBJ2-7; 9 positions match TRBD1. J lost 5 bases, V lost 8 bases, and 10 bases had no gene match. The CDR3 spans 14 residues. Looked up from germline, CDR1 is MNHEY and CDR2 is SVGAGI. In DNA form, the CDR3 reads TGTGCCAGCCACTTCCGGGACAGGGAACACGAGCAGTACTTC. Translated, it gives CASHFRDREHEQYF.

This clone was seen a single time. Sequence at one end of the junction differs from germline and may be a read error. The chain has TRBV28 and TRBJ2-7; weak D call: TRBD2 (7 bases). Germline V gives CDR1 MDHEN, CDR2 SYDVKM. The CDR3 loop spans 13 amino acids. DNA of the CDR3: TGTGCCAGCAGTTTACGGGGGGCGCGGTCCCCGGACTTC. Translating it yields CASSLRGARSPDF.

The chain recombines TRBV6-5 with TRBJ1-1; no firm D call. Trimming cost V 8 bases and J 8 bases, with 18 bases left between them. Germline V gene lookup returns CDR1 MNHEY and CDR2 SVGAGI. The CDR3 runs to 13 residues. In DNA form, the CDR3 reads TGTGCCAGCTCGCTTACGGGTCCGGACGAAGCTTTCTTT. Amino acid sequence: CASSLTGPDEAFF.

This chain connects TRBV28 to TRBJ1-5; a possible D gene is TRBD1 (5 bases). Trimming stripped 6 bases from V and 1 base from J, with 16 bases between. The germline CDR1 and CDR2 sequences are MDHEN and SYDVKM. This CDR3 spans 16 amino acids. CDR3: CASSVAGAQSNQPQHF. The DNA of the CDR3 is TGTGCCAGCAGCGTTGCCGGGGCGCAAAGCAATCAGCCCCAGCATTTT.

This clone was seen only once. V usage is TRBV5-4 and J usage is TRBJ1-1; possible D gene TRBD1, 5 bases. Germline V CDR1 and CDR2: SGHNT, YYREEE (reference sequence). With 0 bases removed from V and 11 bases from J, the gap between germline ends came to 17 bases. The CDR3 spans 14 residues. The CDR3 nucleotides are TGTGCCAGCAGCTTGGTGGGGACCCCGGGGGTGGCTTTCTTT. Translating gives CASSLVGTPGVAFF.

The V gene is TRBV3-1 (or the pseudogene TRBV3-2), the J gene TRBJ2-7; D unresolved. CDR1 is LGHDT, CDR2 YNNKEL, per germline (reference sequence). V was shortened by 1 base and J by 3 bases, with 13 bases between the two germline ends. The CDR3 sequence is 15 residues long. The CDR3 bases are TGTGCCAGCAGCCAAGCGCCGGACGTAGACTACGAGCAGTACTTC. This gives the protein CASSQAPDVDYEQYF.

This clone was counted only a few times. This chain joins TRBV15 and TRBJ2-3; 8 positions match TRBD1. Germline V gene lookup returns CDR1 LNHNV and CDR2 YYDKDF (reference sequence). J lost 0 bases, V lost 4 bases, and 3 bases had no gene match. This CDR3 spans 15 amino acids. The CDR3 loop is CATSTRTGSTDTQYF. CDR3 nucleotide sequence: TGTGCCACCAGCACCCGGACAGGGAGCACAGATACGCAGTATTTT.

V and J are TRBV6-5 and TRBJ1-1; 9 bases are a match to TRBD1. This CDR3 is built from 14 residues. Trimming removed 6 bases from V and 5 bases from J; junction bases left unmatched: 7. The germline V gene encodes CDR1 MNHEY and CDR2 SVGAGI. The chain's CDR3 is CASSPFDRGTEAFF. The CDR3 DNA is TGTGCCAGCAGCCCCTTCGACAGGGGGACTGAAGCTTTCTTT.

The chain links TRBV6-5 to TRBJ2-1; D remains ambiguous. The CDR3 totals 15 residues. With 5 bases removed from V and 2 bases from J, the gap between germline ends came to 13 bases. CDR1 MNHEY and CDR2 SVGAGI come from the germline V gene. CDR3 coding DNA: TGTGCCAGCAGTACGCTCACGGGCGCCTACAATGAGCAGTTCTTC. This encodes CASSTLTGAYNEQFF.

V usage is TRBV5-4 and J usage is TRBJ2-7; tentatively, D is TRBD1 or TRBD2 (5 bases each). Germline CDR1 and CDR2: SGHNT and YYREEE (reference sequence). Trimming took off 0 bases at V and 0 bases at J, with 7 bases between the two ends. There are 14 residues in the CDR3. In nucleotides, the CDR3 is TGTGCCAGCAGCTTGGAGGGGAGCTCCTACGAGCAGTACTTC. Translated: CASSLEGSSYEQYF.

The chain employs TRBV11-3 and TRBJ2-1, with 9 bases fitting TRBD1. This CDR3 contains 15 residues. The ends lost 1 base at V and 8 bases at J; junction bases unmatched: 6. Per germline, CDR1 SGHNT and CDR2 YENEEA. CDR3 residues: CASSLASGQGHEQFF. The DNA of the CDR3 is TGTGCCAGCAGCTTAGCCTCGGGACAGGGCCATGAGCAGTTCTTC.

The chain recombines TRBV19 with TRBJ1-1, with 7 bases that match TRBD1. V gave up 3 bases and J gave up 2 bases; unmatched junction bases: 3. Germline lookup yields CDR1 LNHDA and CDR2 SQIVND (reference sequence). The length of the CDR3 is 14 residues. CDR3 amino acids: CASSIDRDNTEAFF. The CDR3 nucleotides are TGTGCCAGTAGTATTGACAGGGATAACACTGAAGCTTTCTTT.

This sequence joins TRBV11-3 and TRBJ1-1, with 8 bases aligning to TRBD1. Per the germline V gene, CDR1 is SGHNT and CDR2 is YENEEA. After removal of 3 bases from V and 1 base from J, the junction contained 1 base not matched to a gene. The CDR3 is 14 amino acids. This chain's CDR3 is CASSLDRENTEAFF. The CDR3 DNA reads TGTGCCAGCAGCTTGGACAGGGAGAACACTGAAGCTTTCTTT.

The chain combines TRBV15 with TRBJ1-1; 9 bases agree with TRBD1. Germline loops: CDR1 LNHNV, CDR2 YYDKDF (reference sequence). The V segment lost 5 bases and the J segment 6 bases; nucleotides outside the gene matches: 7. The CDR3 is made up of 14 amino acids. CDR3 bases: TGTGCCACCAGCTCCGGGACAGGGTGGTCTGAAGCTTTCTTT. It codes for CATSSGTGWSEAFF.

This clone was seen once. This chain connects TRBV30 to TRBJ1-6, with D possibly matching TRBD1 (5 bases). CDR3 length: 13 residues. V was shortened by 5 bases and J by 8 bases, with 13 bases between the two germline ends. The germline CDR1 and CDR2 sequences are GTSNPN and SVGIG (reference sequence). DNA for the CDR3: TGTGCCTGGGGCCAGGGACGGGATTCACCCCTCCACTTT. Translating gives CAWGQGRDSPLHF.

The V call is TRBV12-5, the J call TRBJ2-5; 9 bases are shared with TRBD2. Losses at the gene ends were 1 base for V and 1 base for J; bases not matched to a gene: 1. CDR3 size: 15 residues. Germline CDR1 LGHNT, CDR2 FRNRAP. As DNA, the CDR3 is TGTGCTAGTGGTTTGGGACTAGCGGCCCAAGAGACCCAGTACTTC. It translates to CASGLGLAAQETQYF.

The J gene is TRBJ1-6, the V gene TRBV4-3, with D perhaps matching TRBD1 (6 bases). Trimming left V 3 bases short and J 12 bases short, with 15 bases between. CDR1 LGHNA and CDR2 YSLEER come from the germline V gene. The CDR3 length is 14 residues. The chain's CDR3 is CASSHQGLHLPLHF. CDR3 nucleotide sequence: TGCGCCAGCAGCCATCAGGGGCTTCACCTACCCCTCCACTTT.

This chain links TRBV5-4 with TRBJ2-5; D is unclear. The CDR3 loop spans 13 amino acids. Per the germline V gene, CDR1 is SGHNT and CDR2 is YYREEE (reference sequence). Between the trimmed V and J ends, which lost 4 bases and 7 bases, there was a span of 14 bases. CDR3 protein: CASSLIGKGTQYF. The CDR3 bases are TGTGCCAGCAGCCTAATAGGGAAAGGGACCCAGTACTTC.